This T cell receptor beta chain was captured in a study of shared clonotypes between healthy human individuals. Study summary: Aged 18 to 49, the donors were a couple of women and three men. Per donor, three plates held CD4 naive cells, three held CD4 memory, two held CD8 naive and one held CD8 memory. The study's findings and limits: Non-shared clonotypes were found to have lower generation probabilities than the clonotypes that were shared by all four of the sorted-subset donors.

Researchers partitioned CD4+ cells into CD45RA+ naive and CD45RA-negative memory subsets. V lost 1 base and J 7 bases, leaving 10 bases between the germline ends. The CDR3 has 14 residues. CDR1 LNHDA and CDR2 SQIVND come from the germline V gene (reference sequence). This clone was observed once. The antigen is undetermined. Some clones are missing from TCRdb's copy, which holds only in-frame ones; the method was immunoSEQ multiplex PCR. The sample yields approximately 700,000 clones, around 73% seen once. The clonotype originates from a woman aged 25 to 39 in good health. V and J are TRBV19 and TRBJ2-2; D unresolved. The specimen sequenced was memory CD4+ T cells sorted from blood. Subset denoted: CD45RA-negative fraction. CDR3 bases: TGTGCCAGTAGTATAGCGGCAGGAAACGGGGAGCTGTTTTTT. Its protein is CASSIAAGNGELFF.